This TCR beta chain was captured by sequencing in a study of shared clonotypes between healthy human individuals. TCRdb's copy holds only in-frame clones and misses some; the assay was immunoSEQ multiplex PCR. The sample includes some 490,000 clones, approximately 81% of them seen just once. In the case of this clone: The sample contains more than one DNA sequence encoding this CDR3.

Source material: PBMCs. The TCR sequence derives from a woman in her thirties or forties in good health. Some clones in this sample may be carry-over from other donors' samples.

In DNA form, the CDR3 reads TGTGCCAGCAGCGTCGGAGACAGGGGCTACGAGCAGTACTTC. As protein: CASSVGDRGYEQYF. The V call is TRBV9, the J call TRBJ2-7; TRBD1 aligns across 8 bases. Unmatched junction bases numbered 4, after V lost 2 bases and J lost 3 bases. This CDR3 contains 14 residues. Germline lookup yields CDR1 SGDLS and CDR2 YYNGEE.